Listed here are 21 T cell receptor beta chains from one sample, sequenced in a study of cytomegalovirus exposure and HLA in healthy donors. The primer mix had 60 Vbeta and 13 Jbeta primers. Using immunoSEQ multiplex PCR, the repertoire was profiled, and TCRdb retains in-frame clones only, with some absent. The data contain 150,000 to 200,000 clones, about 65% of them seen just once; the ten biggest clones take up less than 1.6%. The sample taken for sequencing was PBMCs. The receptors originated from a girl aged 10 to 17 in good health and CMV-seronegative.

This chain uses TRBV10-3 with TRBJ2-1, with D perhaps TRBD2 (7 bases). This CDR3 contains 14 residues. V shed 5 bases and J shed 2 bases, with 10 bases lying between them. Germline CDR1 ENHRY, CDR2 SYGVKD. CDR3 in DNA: TGTGCCATCAGTCCGGGGGGCCCCTACAATGAGCAGTTCTTC. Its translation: CAISPGGPYNEQFF.

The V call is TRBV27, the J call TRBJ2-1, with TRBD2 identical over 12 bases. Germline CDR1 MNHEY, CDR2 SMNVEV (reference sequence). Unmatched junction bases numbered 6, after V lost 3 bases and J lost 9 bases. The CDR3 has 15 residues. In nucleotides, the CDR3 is TGTGCCAGCAGTTTGCGGACTAGCGGGGTTCTTGAGCAGTTCTTC. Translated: CASSLRTSGVLEQFF.

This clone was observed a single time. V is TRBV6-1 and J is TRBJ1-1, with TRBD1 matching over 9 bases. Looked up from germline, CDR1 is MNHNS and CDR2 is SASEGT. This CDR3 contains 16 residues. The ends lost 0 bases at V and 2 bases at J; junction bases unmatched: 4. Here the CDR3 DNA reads TGTGCCAGCAGTGAAGCTATGGGACAGGGAAACACTGAAGCTTTCTTT. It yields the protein CASSEAMGQGNTEAFF.

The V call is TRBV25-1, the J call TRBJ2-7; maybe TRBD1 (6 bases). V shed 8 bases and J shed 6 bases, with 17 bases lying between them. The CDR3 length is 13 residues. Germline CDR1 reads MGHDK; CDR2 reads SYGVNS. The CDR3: CASSSTGLGEQYF. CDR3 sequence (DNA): TGTGCCAGCTCCTCAACAGGGTTAGGCGAGCAGTACTTC.

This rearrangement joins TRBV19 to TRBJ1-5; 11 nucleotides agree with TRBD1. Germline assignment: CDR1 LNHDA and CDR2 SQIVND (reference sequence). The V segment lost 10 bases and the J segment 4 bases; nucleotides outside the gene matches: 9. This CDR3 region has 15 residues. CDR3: CATKEDRGRNQPQHF. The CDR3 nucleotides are TGTGCCACCAAAGAGGACAGGGGGCGGAATCAGCCCCAGCATTTT. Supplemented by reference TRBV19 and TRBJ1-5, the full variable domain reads DGGITQSPKYLFRKEGQNVTLSCEQNLNHDAMYWYRQDPGQGLRLIYYSQIVNDFQKGDIAEGYSVSREKKESFPLTVTSAQKNPTAFYLCATKEDRGRNQPQHFGDGTRLSIL.

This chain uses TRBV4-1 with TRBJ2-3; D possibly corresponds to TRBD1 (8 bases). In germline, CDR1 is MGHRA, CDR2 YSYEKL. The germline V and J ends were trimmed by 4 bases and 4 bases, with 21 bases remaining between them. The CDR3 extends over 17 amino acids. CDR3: CASSPLTGGGRADTQYF. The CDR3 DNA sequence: TGCGCCAGCAGCCCTCTTACAGGGGGGGGGAGGGCAGATACGCAGTATTTT.

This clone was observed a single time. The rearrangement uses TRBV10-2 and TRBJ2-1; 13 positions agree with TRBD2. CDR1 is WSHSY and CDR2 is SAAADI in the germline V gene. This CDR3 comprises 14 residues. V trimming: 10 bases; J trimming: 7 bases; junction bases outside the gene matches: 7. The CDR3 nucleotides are TGCGCCACCCGACTAGCGGGGGGAAGTAATGAGCAGTTCTTC. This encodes CATRLAGGSNEQFF.

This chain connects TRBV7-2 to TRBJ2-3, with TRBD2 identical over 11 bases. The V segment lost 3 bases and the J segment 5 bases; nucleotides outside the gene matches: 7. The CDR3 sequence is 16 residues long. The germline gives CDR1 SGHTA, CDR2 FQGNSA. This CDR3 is CASSFGSGGAGDTQYF. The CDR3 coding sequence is TGTGCCAGCAGCTTTGGTAGCGGGGGGGCGGGAGATACGCAGTATTTT. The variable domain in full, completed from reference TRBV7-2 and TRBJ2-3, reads GAGVSQSPSNKVTEKGKDVELRCDPISGHTALYWYRQSLGQGLEFLIYFQGNSAPDKSGLPSDRFSAERTGGSVSTLTIQRTQQEDSAVYLCASSFGSGGAGDTQYFGPGTRLTVL.

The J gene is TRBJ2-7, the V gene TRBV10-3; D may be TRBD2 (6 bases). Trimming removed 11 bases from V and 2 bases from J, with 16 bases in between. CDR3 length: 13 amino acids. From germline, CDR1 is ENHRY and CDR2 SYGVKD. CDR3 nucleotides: TGTGCCGGGCGGGTGGAGGGAGCCTACGAGCAGTACTTC. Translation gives CAGRVEGAYEQYF.

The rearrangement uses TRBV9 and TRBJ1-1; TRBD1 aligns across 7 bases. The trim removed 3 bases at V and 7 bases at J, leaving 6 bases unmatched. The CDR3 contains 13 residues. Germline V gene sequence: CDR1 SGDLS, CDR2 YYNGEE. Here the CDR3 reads CASSDPGTDEAFF. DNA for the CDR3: TGTGCCAGCAGCGATCCCGGGACAGATGAAGCTTTCTTT.

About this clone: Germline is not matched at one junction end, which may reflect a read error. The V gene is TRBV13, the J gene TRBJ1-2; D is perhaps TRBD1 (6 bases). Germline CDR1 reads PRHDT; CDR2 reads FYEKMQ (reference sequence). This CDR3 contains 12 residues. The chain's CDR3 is CASTLSPGDGLF. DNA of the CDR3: TGTGCCAGCACCTTATCCCCAGGGGACGGGCTCTTC.

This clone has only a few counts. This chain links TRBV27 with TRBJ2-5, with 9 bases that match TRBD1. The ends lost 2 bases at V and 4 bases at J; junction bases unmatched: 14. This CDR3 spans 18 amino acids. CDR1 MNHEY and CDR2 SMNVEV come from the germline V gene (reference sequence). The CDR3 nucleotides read TGTGCCAGCAGTTTAATGCCAGGCTACAGGGGGCGCCGAGAGACCCAGTACTTC. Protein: CASSLMPGYRGRRETQYF.

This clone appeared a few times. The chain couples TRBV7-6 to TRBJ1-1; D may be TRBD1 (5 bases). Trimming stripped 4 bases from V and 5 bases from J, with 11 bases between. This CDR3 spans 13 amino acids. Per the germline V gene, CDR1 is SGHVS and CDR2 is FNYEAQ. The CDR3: CASSSRQGTEAFF. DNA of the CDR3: TGTGCCAGCAGCTCCCGGCAGGGTACTGAAGCTTTCTTT. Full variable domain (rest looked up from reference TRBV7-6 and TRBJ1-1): GAGVSQSPRYKVTKRGQDVALRCDPISGHVSLYWYRQALGQGPEFLTYFNYEAQQDKSGLPNDRFSAERPEGSISTLTIQRTEQRDSAMYRCASSSRQGTEAFFGQGTRLTVV.

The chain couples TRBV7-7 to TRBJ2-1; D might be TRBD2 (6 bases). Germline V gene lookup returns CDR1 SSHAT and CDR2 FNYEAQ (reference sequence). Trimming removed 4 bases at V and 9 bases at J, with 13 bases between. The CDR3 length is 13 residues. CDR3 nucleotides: TGTGCCAGCAGCTCCACCCCTAGCGCTGAGCAGTTCTTC. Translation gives CASSSTPSAEQFF.

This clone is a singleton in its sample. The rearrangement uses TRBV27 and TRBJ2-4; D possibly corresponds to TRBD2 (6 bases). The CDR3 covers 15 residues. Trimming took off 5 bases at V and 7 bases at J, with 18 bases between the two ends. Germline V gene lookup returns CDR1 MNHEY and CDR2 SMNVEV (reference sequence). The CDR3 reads CASSAAVGGPNIQYF. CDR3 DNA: TGTGCCAGCAGTGCCGCGGTGGGGGGTCCGAACATTCAGTACTTC.

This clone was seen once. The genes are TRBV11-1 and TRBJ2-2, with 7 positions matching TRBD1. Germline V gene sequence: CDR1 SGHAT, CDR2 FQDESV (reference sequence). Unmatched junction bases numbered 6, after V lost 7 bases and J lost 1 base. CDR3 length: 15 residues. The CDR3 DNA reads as TGTGCCAGCACCAGACAGGGATTGAACACCGGGGAGCTGTTTTTT. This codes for CASTRQGLNTGELFF.

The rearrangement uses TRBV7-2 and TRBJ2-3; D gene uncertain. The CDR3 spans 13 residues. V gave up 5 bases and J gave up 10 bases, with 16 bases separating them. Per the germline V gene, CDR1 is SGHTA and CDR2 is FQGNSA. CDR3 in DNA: TGTGCCAGCAGCGGAGTCCGCTCCGGTTCGCAGTATTTT. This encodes CASSGVRSGSQYF. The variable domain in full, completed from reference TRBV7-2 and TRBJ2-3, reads GAGVSQSPSNKVTEKGKDVELRCDPISGHTALYWYRQSLGQGLEFLIYFQGNSAPDKSGLPSDRFSAERTGGSVSTLTIQRTQQEDSAVYLCASSGVRSGSQYFGPGTRLTVL.

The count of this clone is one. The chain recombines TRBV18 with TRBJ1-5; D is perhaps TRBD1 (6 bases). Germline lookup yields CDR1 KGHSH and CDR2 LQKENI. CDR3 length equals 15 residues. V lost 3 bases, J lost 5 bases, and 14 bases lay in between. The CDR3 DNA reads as TGTGCCAGCTCACCGGAAGGGGGATTGGATCAGCCCCAGCATTTT. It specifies CASSPEGGLDQPQHF.

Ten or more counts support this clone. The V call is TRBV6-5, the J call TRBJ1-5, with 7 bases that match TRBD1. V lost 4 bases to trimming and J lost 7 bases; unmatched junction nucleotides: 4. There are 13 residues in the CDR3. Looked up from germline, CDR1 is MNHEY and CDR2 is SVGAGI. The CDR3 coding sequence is TGTGCCAGCAGTTCGACAGGGCGGCAGCCCCAGCATTTT. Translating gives CASSSTGRQPQHF.

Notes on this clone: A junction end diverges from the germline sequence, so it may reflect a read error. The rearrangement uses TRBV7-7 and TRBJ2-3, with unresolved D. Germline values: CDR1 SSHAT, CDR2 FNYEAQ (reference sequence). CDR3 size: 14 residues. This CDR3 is CASSLDQLTDTQYF. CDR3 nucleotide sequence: TGTGCTAGCAGCTTAGACCAGTTAACAGATACGCAGTATTTT.

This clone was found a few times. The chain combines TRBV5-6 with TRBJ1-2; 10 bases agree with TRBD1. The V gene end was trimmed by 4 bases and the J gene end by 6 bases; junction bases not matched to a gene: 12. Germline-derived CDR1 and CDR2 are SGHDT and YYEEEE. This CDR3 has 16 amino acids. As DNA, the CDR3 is TGTGCCAGCAGCCTCGACGCATTGACAGGGGGCCATGGCTACACCTTC. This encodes CASSLDALTGGHGYTF.